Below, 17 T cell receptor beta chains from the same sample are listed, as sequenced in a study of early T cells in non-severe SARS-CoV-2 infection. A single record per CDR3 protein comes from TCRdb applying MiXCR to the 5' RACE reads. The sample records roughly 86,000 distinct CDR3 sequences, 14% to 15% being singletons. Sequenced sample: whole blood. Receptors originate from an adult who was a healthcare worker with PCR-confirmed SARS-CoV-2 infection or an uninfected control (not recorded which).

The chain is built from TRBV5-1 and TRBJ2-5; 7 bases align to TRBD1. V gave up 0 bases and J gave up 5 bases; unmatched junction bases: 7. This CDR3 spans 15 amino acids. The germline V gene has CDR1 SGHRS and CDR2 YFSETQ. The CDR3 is CASSLVRDRQETQYF. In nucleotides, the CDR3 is TGCGCCAGCAGCTTGGTACGGGACAGACAGGAGACCCAGTACTTC.

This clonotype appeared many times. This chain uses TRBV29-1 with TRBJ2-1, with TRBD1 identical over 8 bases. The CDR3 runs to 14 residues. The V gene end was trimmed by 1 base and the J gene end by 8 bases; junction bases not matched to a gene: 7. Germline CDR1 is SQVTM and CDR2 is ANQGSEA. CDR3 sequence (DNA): TGCAGCGTTGAAGTTGGACAGGGAGAGGATGAGCAGTTCTTC. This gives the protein CSVEVGQGEDEQFF.

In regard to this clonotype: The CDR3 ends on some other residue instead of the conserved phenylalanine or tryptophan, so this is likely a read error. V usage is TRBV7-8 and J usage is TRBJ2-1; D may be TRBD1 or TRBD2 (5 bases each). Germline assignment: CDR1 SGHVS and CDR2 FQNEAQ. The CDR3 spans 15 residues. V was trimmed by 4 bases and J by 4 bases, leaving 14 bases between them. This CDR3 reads CASSSERGDYNEQFS. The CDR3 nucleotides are TGTGCCAGCAGCTCGGAGAGAGGGGATTACAATGAGCAGTTCTCC.

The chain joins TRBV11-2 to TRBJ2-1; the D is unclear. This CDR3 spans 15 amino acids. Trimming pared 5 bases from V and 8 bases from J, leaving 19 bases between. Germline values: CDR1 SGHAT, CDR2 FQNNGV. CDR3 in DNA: TGTGCCAGCAGCCGTAATAATGGTGGTGTAGATGAGCAGTTCTTC. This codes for CASSRNNGGVDEQFF.

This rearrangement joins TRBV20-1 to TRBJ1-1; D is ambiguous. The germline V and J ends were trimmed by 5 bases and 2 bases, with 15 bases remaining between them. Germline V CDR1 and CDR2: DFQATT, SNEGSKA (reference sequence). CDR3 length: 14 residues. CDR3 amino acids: CSAGPLTGNTEAFF. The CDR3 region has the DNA TGCAGTGCTGGACCACTAACGGGCAACACTGAAGCTTTCTTT.

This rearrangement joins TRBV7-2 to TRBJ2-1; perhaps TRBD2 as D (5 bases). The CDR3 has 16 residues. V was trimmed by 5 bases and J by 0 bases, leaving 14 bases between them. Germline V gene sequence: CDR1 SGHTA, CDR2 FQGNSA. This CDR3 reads CASSPRPSSSYNEQFF. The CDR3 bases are TGTGCCAGCAGCCCGAGGCCTAGCAGCTCCTACAATGAGCAGTTCTTC.

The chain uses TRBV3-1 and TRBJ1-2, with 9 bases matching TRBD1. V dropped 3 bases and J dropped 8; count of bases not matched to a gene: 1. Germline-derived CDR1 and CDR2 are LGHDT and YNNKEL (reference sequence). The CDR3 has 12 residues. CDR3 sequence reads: CASSQGTGGYTF. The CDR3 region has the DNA TGTGCCAGCAGCCAGGGGACAGGGGGCTACACCTTC.

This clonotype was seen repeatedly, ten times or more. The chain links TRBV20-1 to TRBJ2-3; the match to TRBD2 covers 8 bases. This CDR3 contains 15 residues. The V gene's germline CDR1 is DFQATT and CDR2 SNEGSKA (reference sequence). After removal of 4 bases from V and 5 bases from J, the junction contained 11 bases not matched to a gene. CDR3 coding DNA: TGCAGTGCTACGGAGACTAGCGATGCTTTAGATACGCAGTATTTT. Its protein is CSATETSDALDTQYF.

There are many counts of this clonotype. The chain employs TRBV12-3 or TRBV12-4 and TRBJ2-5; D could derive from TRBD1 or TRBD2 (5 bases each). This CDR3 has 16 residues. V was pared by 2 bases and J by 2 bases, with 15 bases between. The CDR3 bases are TGTGCCAGCAGTTTATGGGGCGGGCCCAGACAAGAGACCCAGTACTTC. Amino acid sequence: CASSLWGGPRQETQYF.

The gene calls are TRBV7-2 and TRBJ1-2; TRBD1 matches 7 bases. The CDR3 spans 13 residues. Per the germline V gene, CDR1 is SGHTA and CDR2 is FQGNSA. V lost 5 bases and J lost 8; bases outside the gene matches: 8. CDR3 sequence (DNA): TGTGCCAGCAGCCAACAGGGACAGAGCGGCTACACCTTC. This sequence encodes CASSQQGQSGYTF.

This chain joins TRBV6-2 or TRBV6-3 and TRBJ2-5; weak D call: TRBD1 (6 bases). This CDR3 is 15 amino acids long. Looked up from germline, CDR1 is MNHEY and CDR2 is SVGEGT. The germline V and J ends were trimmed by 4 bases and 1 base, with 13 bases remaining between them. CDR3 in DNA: TGTGCCAGCAGTTCCTACGCGGACAGCCAAGAGACCCAGTACTTC. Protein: CASSSYADSQETQYF.

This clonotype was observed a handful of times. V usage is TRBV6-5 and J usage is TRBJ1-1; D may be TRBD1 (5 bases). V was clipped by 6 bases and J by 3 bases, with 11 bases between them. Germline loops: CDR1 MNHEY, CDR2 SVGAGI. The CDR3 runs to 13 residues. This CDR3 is CASSPIRDTEAFF. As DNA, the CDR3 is TGTGCCAGCAGCCCAATCAGGGACACTGAAGCTTTCTTT.

The CDR3 coding sequence is TGTGCCAGTGTCCTGACAGCCTATTCCTACAATGAGCAGTTCTTC. It specifies CASVLTAYSYNEQFF. The V and J genes are TRBV19 and TRBJ2-1; possible D gene TRBD1, 5 bases. Germline CDR1 is LNHDA and CDR2 is SQIVND (reference sequence). Trimming took 8 bases from V and 1 from J, leaving 15 bases between them. The CDR3 is 15 amino acids.

Here the CDR3 reads CASSAGQGADSYNSPLHF. CDR3 bases: TGTGCCAGCAGCGCCGGACAGGGGGCGGACTCCTATAATTCACCCCTCCACTTT. The rearrangement uses TRBV9 and TRBJ1-6; 11 bases agree with TRBD1. With V trimmed by 3 bases and J by 0 bases, 5 bases remained unmatched. Per the germline V gene, CDR1 is SGDLS and CDR2 is YYNGEE. The CDR3 loop spans 18 amino acids.

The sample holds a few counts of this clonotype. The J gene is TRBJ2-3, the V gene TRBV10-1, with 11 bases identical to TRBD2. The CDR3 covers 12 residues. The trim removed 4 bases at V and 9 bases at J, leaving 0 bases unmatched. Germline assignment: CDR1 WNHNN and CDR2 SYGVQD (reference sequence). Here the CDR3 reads CASSASGGTQYF. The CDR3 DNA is TGCGCCAGCAGTGCTAGCGGGGGGACGCAGTATTTT.

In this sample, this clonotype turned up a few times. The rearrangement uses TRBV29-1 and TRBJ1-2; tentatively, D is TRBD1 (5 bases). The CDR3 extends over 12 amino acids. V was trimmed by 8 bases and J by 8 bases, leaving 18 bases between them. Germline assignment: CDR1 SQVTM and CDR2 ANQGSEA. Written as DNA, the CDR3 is TGCAGCCTTGGGGCCCCTCGGTCCGGCTACACCTTC. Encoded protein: CSLGAPRSGYTF.

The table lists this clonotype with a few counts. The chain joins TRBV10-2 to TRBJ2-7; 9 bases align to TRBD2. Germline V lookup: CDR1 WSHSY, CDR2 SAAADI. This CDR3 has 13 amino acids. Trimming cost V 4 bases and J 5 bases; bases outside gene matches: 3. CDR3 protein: CASSGSSGNEQYV. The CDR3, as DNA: TGCGCCAGCAGTGGATCTAGCGGGAACGAGCAGTACGTC.